Below are 22 T cell receptor beta chains sequenced from a single sample in a study of cytomegalovirus exposure and HLA in healthy donors. The repertoire was sequenced with immunoSEQ multiplex PCR; TCRdb's copy has only in-frame clones and lacks some. The sample lists around 99,000 clones; almost 90% were seen once. The material sequenced was PBMCs. The receptors were gathered from a woman between 18 and 29 years old in good health and CMV-seronegative.

The rearrangement links TRBV30 to TRBJ1-2; possibly TRBD1 for D (5 bases). V gave up 8 bases and J gave up 7 bases, with 17 bases separating them. The CDR3 is 12 amino acids. The germline V gene encodes CDR1 GTSNPN and CDR2 SVGIG (reference sequence). The CDR3 coding sequence is TGTGCCCGCTCAGCGGGACCTCTTGGCTACACCTTC. This encodes CARSAGPLGYTF.

This clone appeared once. This rearrangement joins TRBV30 to TRBJ1-1; D unclear. The CDR3 loop spans 13 amino acids. CDR1 and CDR2 (germline): GTSNPN, SVGIG (reference sequence). V was pared by 5 bases and J by 1 base, with 11 bases between. In DNA form, the CDR3 reads TGTGCCTGGGGCCGGCGGTGGAACACTGAAGCTTTCTTT. Translating it yields CAWGRRWNTEAFF.

The CDR3: CAISERGNTEAFF. DNA for the CDR3: TGTGCCATCAGTGAGCGGGGAAACACTGAAGCTTTCTTT. The chain has TRBV10-3 and TRBJ1-1; no definite D call. The V gene lost 2 bases and the J gene lost 2 bases, with 6 bases spanning the gap. CDR1 and CDR2 (germline): ENHRY, SYGVKD. This CDR3 contains 13 residues.

The CDR3 protein is CASSVGLAGGLSTDTQYF. The CDR3 DNA reads TGTGCCAGCAGCGTGGGACTAGCGGGGGGGCTCAGCACAGATACGCAGTATTTT. This chain joins TRBV13 and TRBJ2-3; 16 nucleotides align to TRBD2. CDR1 is PRHDT and CDR2 is FYEKMQ in the germline V gene (reference sequence). This CDR3 contains 18 residues. With 5 bases clipped from V and 0 bases from J, the junction kept 5 bases outside the gene matches.

This chain uses TRBV7-6 with TRBJ2-2; weak D call: TRBD1 (5 bases). CDR3 size: 16 residues. Germline values: CDR1 SGHVS, CDR2 FNYEAQ. Trimming stripped 1 base from V and 0 bases from J, with 9 bases between. Written as DNA, the CDR3 is TGTGCCAGCAGCTTAGGTTCGACAGCGAACACCGGGGAGCTGTTTTTT. Translating it yields CASSLGSTANTGELFF.

The chain couples TRBV7-9 to TRBJ2-7; TRBD1 matches 8 bases. Germline lookup yields CDR1 SEHNR and CDR2 FQNEAQ (reference sequence). The V and J ends lost 5 bases and 6 bases, in that order; junction bases with no gene match: 12. The CDR3 covers 15 residues. CDR3 region: CASSAPGQAKGEQYF. CDR3 bases: TGTGCCAGCAGCGCCCCGGGACAGGCGAAGGGCGAGCAGTACTTC. Looking up the rest from reference TRBV7-9 and TRBJ2-7 gives the full variable domain: DTGVSQNPRHKITKRGQNVTFRCDPISEHNRLYWYRQTLGQGPEFLTYFQNEAQLEKSRLLSDRFSAERPKGSFSTLEIQRTEQGDSAMYLCASSAPGQAKGEQYFGPGTRLTVT.

CDR3 sequence reads: CASSLNRRTEAFF. The CDR3 DNA is TGTGCCAGCAGTTTGAATAGGCGGACTGAAGCTTTCTTT. The V gene is TRBV28, the J gene TRBJ1-1; unclear D gene. V lost 3 bases to trimming and J lost 5 bases, with 10 bases between them. CDR3 size: 13 residues. Germline lookup yields CDR1 MDHEN and CDR2 SYDVKM.

The genes are TRBV6-5 and TRBJ2-7, with D tentatively TRBD2 (6 bases). From germline, CDR1 is MNHEY and CDR2 SVGAGI. CDR3 length: 14 residues. V lost 6 bases to trimming and J lost 4 bases, with 16 bases between them. Written as DNA, the CDR3 is TGTGCCAGCAGCCCACCGGGACTCCCTTACGAGCAGTACTTC. It encodes CASSPPGLPYEQYF.

This chain joins TRBV5-6 and TRBJ2-5; 14 nucleotides match TRBD2. The CDR3 has 16 residues. CDR1 is SGHDT, CDR2 YYEEEE, per germline. The ends lost 4 bases at V and 4 bases at J; junction bases unmatched: 6. The DNA of the CDR3 is TGTGCCAGCAGCGTTAGCGGACTAGCGGGAGGAGAGACCCAGTACTTC. It encodes CASSVSGLAGGETQYF.

The rearrangement links TRBV4-2 to TRBJ2-1; D not certain. Trimming took 0 bases from V and 0 from J, leaving 12 bases between them. Germline CDR1 and CDR2: LGHNA and YNFKEQ. The CDR3 is made up of 17 amino acids. The CDR3 spells CASSQDHDLSSYNEQFF. The CDR3 coding sequence is TGTGCCAGCAGCCAAGATCACGACTTAAGCTCCTACAATGAGCAGTTCTTC.

This rearrangement joins TRBV7-8 to TRBJ2-5; 7 bases map to TRBD1. Germline CDR1 is SGHVS and CDR2 is FQNEAQ. The CDR3 spans 14 residues. Trimming at V came to 6 bases and at J to 1 base, leaving 5 bases not matched to a gene. Written as DNA, the CDR3 is TGTGCCAGCAGTAGAGGGGGCTCCCAAGAGACCCAGTACTTC. Its protein product is CASSRGGSQETQYF. The whole variable domain, filled in from reference TRBV7-8 and TRBJ2-5, reads GAGVSQSPRYKVAKRGQDVALRCDPISGHVSLFWYQQALGQGPEFLTYFQNEAQLDKSGLPSDRFFAERPEGSVSTLKIQRTQQEDSAVYLCASSRGGSQETQYFGPGTRLLVL.

The chain has TRBV11-2 and TRBJ1-1; TRBD1 matches at 11 bases. The CDR3 contains 17 residues. The V and J ends lost 6 bases and 5 bases, in that order; junction bases with no gene match: 14. Germline values: CDR1 SGHAT, CDR2 FQNNGV. The CDR3 loop reads CASRPVKRTGGYTEAFF. CDR3 sequence (DNA): TGTGCCAGCAGACCAGTCAAGAGGACAGGGGGCTATACTGAAGCTTTCTTT.

The rearrangement links TRBV27 to TRBJ1-2; 8 bases align to TRBD1. V shed 5 bases, J shed 4 bases, and the junction held 9 bases outside the gene matches. The CDR3 runs 15 residues. The germline V gene encodes CDR1 MNHEY and CDR2 SMNVEV (reference sequence). CDR3 sequence reads: CASSPDRVTFYGYTF. DNA for the CDR3: TGTGCCAGCAGTCCGGACAGGGTGACTTTCTATGGCTACACCTTC.

The rearrangement links TRBV6-5 to TRBJ2-5, with 9 bases fitting TRBD1. The CDR3 sequence is 15 residues long. V gave up 4 bases and J gave up 5 bases; unmatched junction bases: 8. The V gene's germline CDR1 is MNHEY and CDR2 SVGAGI. In nucleotides, the CDR3 is TGTGCCAGCAGTTGGGGACAGGGAGGTCGGGAGACCCAGTACTTC. This sequence encodes CASSWGQGGRETQYF.

The chain is built from TRBV30 and TRBJ1-6; D is ambiguous. The CDR3 totals 12 residues. The V end lost 5 bases, the J end lost 9 bases, and 11 bases lay between the germline ends. Germline V gives CDR1 GTSNPN, CDR2 SVGIG (reference sequence). CDR3: CAWERDSSPLHF. The CDR3 DNA reads TGTGCCTGGGAGCGGGATTCTTCACCCCTCCACTTT.

This chain uses TRBV30 with TRBJ2-1, with 9 bases that match TRBD2. V lost 2 bases to trimming and J lost 10 bases; unmatched junction nucleotides: 6. Germline V gives CDR1 GTSNPN, CDR2 SVGIG (reference sequence). The CDR3 contains 13 residues. The DNA for the CDR3 is TGTGCCTGGAGTCGCGGGAGGGCCTGGGAGCAGTTCTTC. This encodes CAWSRGRAWEQFF. The full variable domain, rest sourced from reference TRBV30 and TRBJ2-1, is SQTIHQWPATLVQPVGSPLSLECTVEGTSNPNLYWYRQAAGRGLQLLFYSVGIGQISSEVPQNLSASRPQDRQFILSSKKLLLSDSGFYLCAWSRGRAWEQFFGPGTRLTVL.

The rearrangement links TRBV6-4 to TRBJ2-3; 10 bases are shared with TRBD2. V lost 2 bases and J lost 4; bases outside the gene matches: 0. The CDR3 totals 14 residues. In germline, CDR1 is MRHNA, CDR2 SNTAGT. CDR3 residues: CASSDGTSADTQYF. DNA for the CDR3: TGTGCCAGCAGTGACGGGACTAGCGCAGATACGCAGTATTTT.

The chain combines TRBV7-6 with TRBJ1-1; D may be TRBD1 (6 bases). Germline values: CDR1 SGHVS, CDR2 FNYEAQ. Trimming stripped 1 base from V and 5 bases from J, with 8 bases between. The CDR3 has 13 amino acids. The CDR3 region is CASSLDRATEAFF. The CDR3 DNA reads as TGTGCCAGCAGCTTAGACAGGGCGACTGAAGCTTTCTTT.

The chain has TRBV5-4 and TRBJ2-7; 10 nucleotides line up with TRBD2. The germline V gene encodes CDR1 SGHNT and CDR2 YYREEE (reference sequence). This CDR3 comprises 15 residues. The junction had 6 bases not matched to a gene; V was cut back by 4 bases and J by 2 bases. The CDR3 DNA follows: TGTGCCAGCAGCCCGGGACTAGCGACTACCTACGAGCAGTACTTC. Translated, it gives CASSPGLATTYEQYF.

The chain links TRBV28 to TRBJ2-7, with 10 nucleotides matching TRBD1. Germline V gene sequence: CDR1 MDHEN, CDR2 SYDVKM. With V trimmed by 6 bases and J by 4 bases, 12 bases remained unmatched. The CDR3 has 16 amino acids. In DNA, the CDR3 is TGTGCCAGCAGCCCTAAGACAGGGGGCGTCCCGTACGAGCAGTACTTC. As protein: CASSPKTGGVPYEQYF.

This clone came up once. The chain joins TRBV5-4 to TRBJ2-1, with 9 positions matching TRBD2. V lost 2 bases, J lost 1 base, and 7 bases stayed unmatched. The CDR3 runs 17 residues. Per the germline V gene, CDR1 is SGHNT and CDR2 is YYREEE (reference sequence). CDR3 loop: CASSFEWRGGSYNEQFF. CDR3 in DNA: TGTGCCAGCAGCTTTGAATGGCGGGGGGGATCCTACAATGAGCAGTTCTTC.

The CDR3 sequence is CASSWGMTGTTDTQYF. The CDR3 DNA reads as TGTGCCAGCAGCTGGGGGATGACAGGCACCACAGATACGCAGTATTTT. The chain couples TRBV13 to TRBJ2-3; possibly TRBD1 for D (6 bases). Germline V gene sequence: CDR1 PRHDT, CDR2 FYEKMQ (reference sequence). Trimming pared 4 bases from V and 2 bases from J, leaving 16 bases between. This CDR3 is built from 16 residues. Combining the CDR3 with reference TRBV13 and TRBJ2-3 gives the whole variable domain AAGVIQSPRHLIKEKRETATLKCYPIPRHDTVYWYQQGPGQDPQFLISFYEKMQSDKGSIPDRFSAQQFSDYHSELNMSSLELGDSALYFCASSWGMTGTTDTQYFGPGTRLTVL.